Shown below are 10 T cell receptor beta chains from a single sample sequenced in a study of T cell repertoires in cytomegalovirus infection. TCRdb ran MiXCR on the reads and lists one entry per CDR3 protein. The sample consists of a few hundred thousand distinct CDR3 sequences, approximately 40% of them appearing once. Their cognate antigens are unknown. The specimen comprised cultured PBMCs, sampled from culture after CMV antigen stimulation. Receptor source: a human donor in good health (CMV status not recorded). Some clones in this sample may be carry-over from other donors' samples.

In its sample, this clonotype was seen a few times. This chain connects TRBV28 to TRBJ1-1; D not certain. CDR3 length: 14 residues. Looked up from germline, CDR1 is MDHEN and CDR2 is SYDVKM. Trimming pared 2 bases from V and 0 bases from J, leaving 7 bases between. CDR3 nucleotide sequence: TGTGCCAGCAGTTTAAGCCAGCTGAACACTGAAGCTTTCTTT. This encodes CASSLSQLNTEAFF. The full variable domain, with the rest looked up from reference TRBV28 and TRBJ1-1, is DVKVTQSSRYLVKRTGEKVFLECVQDMDHENMFWYRQDPGLGLRLIYFSYDVKMKEKGDIPEGYSVSREKKERFSLILESASTNQTSMYLCASSLSQLNTEAFFGQGTRLTVV.

The table lists this clonotype with a few counts. This sequence joins TRBV7-8 and TRBJ2-3; a weak D match, TRBD2 (6 bases). Between the trimmed V and J ends, which lost 5 bases and 4 bases, there was a span of 13 bases. The CDR3 length is 14 residues. Per germline, CDR1 SGHVS and CDR2 FQNEAQ. The DNA of the CDR3 is TGTGCCAGCAGCCCCACTGCGGGGTCAGATACGCAGTATTTT. As protein: CASSPTAGSDTQYF.

The table lists this clonotype with a few counts. The chain links TRBV5-1 to TRBJ2-2, with D possibly called TRBD1 or TRBD2 (5 bases each). The CDR3 spans 15 residues. CDR1 is SGHRS, CDR2 YFSETQ, per germline. Trimming removed 2 bases at V and 6 bases at J, with 14 bases between. The CDR3 loop is CASSFEGPSPGELFF. The CDR3 nucleotides read TGCGCCAGCAGCTTCGAGGGACCCAGCCCCGGGGAGCTGTTTTTT.

V and J are TRBV11-2 and TRBJ2-7; weak D call: TRBD1 (5 bases). Trimming left V 5 bases short and J 5 bases short, with 16 bases between. Looked up from germline, CDR1 is SGHAT and CDR2 is FQNNGV. The CDR3 consists of 14 residues. In DNA form, the CDR3 reads TGTGCCAGCAGCATAAGACCAGGGATTCACGAGCAGTACTTC. It codes for CASSIRPGIHEQYF.

The chain recombines TRBV12-3 or TRBV12-4 with TRBJ1-5, with 7 bases identical to TRBD1. With V trimmed by 5 bases and J by 9 bases, 13 bases remained unmatched. The CDR3 is 15 residues long. The CDR3 protein is CASSQGVPGAGPQHF. The CDR3 bases are TGTGCCAGCAGTCAGGGGGTCCCGGGGGCTGGGCCCCAGCATTTT.

This clonotype appeared a single time. This sequence joins TRBV29-1 and TRBJ2-1, with D perhaps TRBD1 (6 bases). Trimming pared 8 bases from V and 2 bases from J, leaving 13 bases between. In germline, CDR1 is SQVTM, CDR2 ANQGSEA. The CDR3 contains 13 residues. CDR3 protein: CSSLGAAYNEQFF. CDR3 in DNA: TGCAGCTCCCTGGGGGCGGCCTACAATGAGCAGTTCTTC.

V is TRBV20-1 and J is TRBJ2-3; 11 nucleotides line up with TRBD2. From germline, CDR1 is DFQATT and CDR2 SNEGSKA (reference sequence). CDR3 length: 13 amino acids. V shed 8 bases and J 5 bases; nucleotides not matched to a gene: 6. The CDR3 DNA reads TGCAGTTCACTAGCGGGAGTGGGAGATACGCAGTATTTT. Protein product: CSSLAGVGDTQYF.

This clonotype was picked up a small number of times. V and J are TRBV12-3 or TRBV12-4 and TRBJ1-2; D is unresolved. V was trimmed by 7 bases and J by 7 bases, leaving 25 bases between them. CDR3 length equals 16 residues. CDR3: CASTRTVGSHIPGYTF. The DNA for the CDR3 is TGTGCCAGCACCCGGACCGTAGGCAGTCATATCCCTGGCTACACCTTC.

The chain joins TRBV7-8 to TRBJ1-1; unclear D gene. Looked up from germline, CDR1 is SGHVS and CDR2 is FQNEAQ. Trimming took 5 bases from V and 3 from J, leaving 13 bases between them. The CDR3 covers 14 residues. The CDR3 loop reads CASSLVSGHTEAFF. Here the CDR3 DNA reads TGTGCCAGCAGCCTGGTAAGCGGGCACACTGAAGCTTTCTTT. The whole variable domain, remainder taken from reference TRBV7-8 and TRBJ1-1, is GAGVSQSPRYKVAKRGQDVALRCDPISGHVSLFWYQQALGQGPEFLTYFQNEAQLDKSGLPSDRFFAERPEGSVSTLKIQRTQQEDSAVYLCASSLVSGHTEAFFGQGTRLTVV.

The chain carries TRBV9 and TRBJ2-3, with 8 bases lining up with TRBD2. From germline, CDR1 is SGDLS and CDR2 YYNGEE. This CDR3 region has 15 residues. Trimming removed 3 bases from V and 0 bases from J; junction bases left unmatched: 3. The CDR3 spells CASSAGGVSTDTQYF. Written as DNA, the CDR3 is TGTGCCAGCAGCGCCGGGGGGGTGAGCACAGATACGCAGTATTTT.